Listed below are T cell receptor beta chains from one sample, sequenced in a study of blood T cell repertoires in COVID-19. Profiled with immunoSEQ multiplex PCR; TCRdb holds only in-frame clones, not every one. Of some 80,000 clones in the sample, about four fifths were seen once. Sequenced sample: peripheral blood. These receptors were taken from a man older than 75 with acute or convalescent COVID-19. The CDR3 runs from the conserved cysteine through the conserved F or W. The D gene is left open where the match is weak. Rows may omit the clone size; those that give it use once, few, many or a size class.

D gene	J gene	V gene	clone size	CDR3 DNA	CDR3 protein
NA	TRBJ1-4	TRBV6-1	NA	TGTGCCAGCAGTGAAGAGCCCAGGGGTTGGGCAACTAATGAAAAACTGTTTTTT	CASSEEPRGWATNEKLFF
TRBD1	TRBJ1-2	TRBV6-5	NA	TGTGCCAGCAGTCGACCTCAGGGGGCTAACTATGGCTACACCTTC	CASSRPQGANYGYTF
TRBD1	TRBJ1-4	TRBV5-1	NA	TGCGCCAGCAGCTTTACAGGGGGGGTTGAAAAACTGTTTTTT	CASSFTGGVEKLFF
NA	TRBJ1-2	TRBV3-1/TRBV3-2	NA	TGTGCCAGCAGCCAAAGCCACGACATTTTTCTTGGCTACACCTTC	CASSQSHDIFLGYTF
TRBD1	TRBJ1-2	TRBV29-1	NA	TGCAGCGTTGAGCCTCAGGGGGCGGGTGGCTACACCTTC	CSVEPQGAGGYTF
NA	TRBJ1-2	TRBV29-1	NA	TGCAGCGTTGGACAGAATTGGGGGGGCTATGGCTACACCTTC	CSVGQNWGGYGYTF
NA	TRBJ1-5	TRBV5-8	NA	TGTGCCAGCAGCACACAGGGAGTTAGCAATCAGCCCCAGCATTTT	CASSTQGVSNQPQHF
NA	TRBJ1-5	TRBV7-2	NA	TGTGCCAGCAGCTTACAGGCAGGAAGCAATCAGCCCCAGCATTTT	CASSLQAGSNQPQHF
NA	TRBJ1-1	TRBV20-1	NA	TGCAGTGCTAGTGGAGGGCGCGGCGAAGCTTTCTTT	CSASGGRGEAFF
TRBD2	TRBJ2-1	TRBV7-9	NA	TGTGCCAGCAGCTTATTAGCGGGGGGATACAATGAGCAGTTCTTC	CASSLLAGGYNEQFF
TRBD1	TRBJ2-2	TRBV24-1	NA	TGTGCCACCAGTGACAGGACAGGGTCGAACACCGGGGAGCTGTTTTTT	CATSDRTGSNTGELFF
TRBD1	TRBJ2-7	TRBV6-5	once	TGTGCCAGCAAAGGGACAGGGCGCTCCTACGAGCAGTACTTC	CASKGTGRSYEQYF
TRBD2	TRBJ2-4	TRBV7-2	NA	TGTGCCAGCAGCTCTACGGGACTAGCGGATGACATTCAGTACTTC	CASSSTGLADDIQYF
NA	TRBJ1-5	TRBV5-1	NA	TGCGCCAGCAGCCCCGCGGGTTTTAGCAATCAGCCCCAGCATTTT	CASSPAGFSNQPQHF
NA	TRBJ2-1	TRBV6-1	NA	TGTGCCAGCAGTGAAGAGGCAGGGCGAGAGTTCTTC	CASSEEAGREFF
TRBD1	TRBJ1-6	TRBV5-4	NA	TGTGCCAGCAGCCCAGACAGGGTCGGGATTTCACCCCTCCACTTT	CASSPDRVGISPLHF
NA	TRBJ1-5	TRBV7-2	NA	TGTGCCAGCAGCTTACCCCCAGGGGGCAATCAGCCCCAGCATTTT	CASSLPPGGNQPQHF
TRBD2	TRBJ2-1	TRBV29-1	NA	TGCAGCGTAGGACTAGCGGGGGTGAGCTCCTACAATGAGCAGTTCTTC	CSVGLAGVSSYNEQFF
NA	TRBJ2-1	TRBV7-8	NA	TGTGCCAGCAGCTTAGGCCATAGTTCCAATGAGCAGTTCTTC	CASSLGHSSNEQFF
TRBD2	TRBJ2-7	TRBV24-1	NA	TGTGCCACCAGTGATTCCGGCGGGGGCTCCTACGAGCAGTACTTC	CATSDSGGGSYEQYF
NA	TRBJ1-2	TRBV2	NA	TGTGCCAGCAGTGAGCGGGCGGGTCAAACACTCTACACCTTC	CASSERAGQTLYTF
TRBD1	TRBJ2-5	TRBV5-1	NA	TGCGCCAGCAGCTTGGGACAGGGAAGAGGCCAAGAGACCCAGTACTTC	CASSLGQGRGQETQYF
NA	TRBJ2-7	TRBV5-4	once	TGTGCCAGCACCCGGGACAACTCCTACGAGCAGTACTTC	CASTRDNSYEQYF
TRBD1	TRBJ1-6	TRBV2	NA	TGTGCCAGCAGTGATGGGACAGGGAAATCACCCCTCCACTTT	CASSDGTGKSPLHF
NA	TRBJ2-1	TRBV6-2/TRBV6-3	NA	TGTGCCAGCAGTAGAGGGCATGAGCAGTTCTTC	CASSRGHEQFF
TRBD1	TRBJ2-2	TRBV19	NA	TGTGCCAGTAGTAGGGGAACAGGGGGAAGAACCGGGGAGCTGTTTTTT	CASSRGTGGRTGELFF
NA	TRBJ1-6	TRBV30	NA	TGTGCCTGGACGTATGGCATATCACCCCTCCACTTT	CAWTYGISPLHF
NA	TRBJ1-2	TRBV12-3/TRBV12-4	NA	TGTGCCAGCAGTTTTCCTGAGCTCTATGGCTACACCTTC	CASSFPELYGYTF
TRBD1	TRBJ1-1	TRBV9	NA	TGTGCCAGCAGCGCCCGACAGGGATTAAGTAGGACTGAAGCTTTCTTT	CASSARQGLSRTEAFF
TRBD1	TRBJ1-4	TRBV5-1	NA	TGCGCCAGCAGTTCACAGGGGCAGGGGAGTGAAAAACTGTTTTTT	CASSSQGQGSEKLFF
TRBD1	TRBJ2-3	TRBV11-3	few	TGTGCCAGCAGCTCTAGGGGTGGACAGGGGGCAGATACGCAGTATTTT	CASSSRGGQGADTQYF
NA	TRBJ1-1	TRBV13	NA	TGTGCCAGCAGCCCGGGACAGAACACTGAAGCTTTCTTT	CASSPGQNTEAFF
TRBD1	TRBJ1-1	TRBV27	NA	TGTGCCAGCAGGACAGGGGGCTTCACTGAAGCTTTCTTT	CASRTGGFTEAFF
TRBD1	TRBJ1-1	TRBV7-6	NA	TGTGCCAGCAGCCCACAGGGACAGCGGAACACTGAAGCTTTCTTT	CASSPQGQRNTEAFF
NA	TRBJ1-5	TRBV27	once	TGTGCCAGCAGTTTGGCGGGCGGGCAGCCCCAGCATTTT	CASSLAGGQPQHF
TRBD1	TRBJ2-7	TRBV19	NA	TGTGCCAGTAGTTCTCAACAGGGGGGATCCTACGAGCAGTACTTC	CASSSQQGGSYEQYF
TRBD1	TRBJ2-1	TRBV9	once	TGTGCCAGCAGCCCACGGGACAGGGCATCCTACAATGAGCAGTTCTTC	CASSPRDRASYNEQFF
TRBD1	TRBJ2-7	TRBV7-9	NA	TGTGCCAGCAGCGCCGGGACAGGGGGCTACGAGCAGTACTTC	CASSAGTGGYEQYF
NA	TRBJ2-7	TRBV5-4	NA	TGTGCCAGCAGCTTACAGGGTAGCTCCTACGAGCAGTACTTC	CASSLQGSSYEQYF
NA	TRBJ1-2	TRBV11-2	NA	TGTGCCAGCAGCTTATTTGGCAGGCCTAACTATGGCTACACCTTC	CASSLFGRPNYGYTF
TRBD1	TRBJ1-2	TRBV5-6	NA	TGTGCCAGCAGCCCCACGCGGACAGGCTGGAATGGCTACACCTTC	CASSPTRTGWNGYTF
NA	TRBJ2-3	TRBV6-6	NA	TGTGCCAGCAGACATGGGGACTCCACCACAGATACGCAGTATTTT	CASRHGDSTTDTQYF
NA	TRBJ1-4	TRBV9	few	TGTGCCAGCAGCGTCGATCACTCGGGAAAAGAAAAACTGTTTTTT	CASSVDHSGKEKLFF
NA	TRBJ1-2	TRBV9	NA	TGTGCCAGCAGCCAAAACTGGGCGGAGGGCTATGGCTACACCTTC	CASSQNWAEGYGYTF
NA	TRBJ2-1	TRBV27	NA	TGTGCCAGCAGTATCGGACGGAGGAATGAGCAGTTCTTC	CASSIGRRNEQFF
NA	TRBJ1-1	TRBV5-6	NA	TGTGCCAGCAGCTTGTACCGGGTAACGAGAACTGAAGCTTTCTTT	CASSLYRVTRTEAFF
TRBD2	TRBJ2-5	TRBV5-4	NA	TGTGCCAGCAGCAACCTCCTAGCGGGGGGCGGAGAGACCCAGTACTTC	CASSNLLAGGGETQYF